The following is a TCR beta chain sequence with its context. These data come from a study of CD8 T cells in Susac syndrome. With random hexamers, roughly 0.45 to 1 ug RNA was reverse transcribed. Each CDR3 protein gets one entry after TCRdb re-called the immunoSEQ multiplex PCR reads with MiXCR. The sample has 190,000 or so distinct CDR3 sequences, 90% to 95% seen once; the top ten hold 0.085% to 0.095%. This TCR came from a human donor with multiple sclerosis. The sequencing input was CD4+ T cells from PBMCs.

CDR3 in DNA: TGTGCCTGGGACGGATATAATTCACCCCTCCACTTT. Translation gives CAWDGYNSPLHF. The chain couples TRBV30 to TRBJ1-6; unclear D gene. This CDR3 has 12 residues. The germline V gene has CDR1 GTSNPN and CDR2 SVGIG (reference sequence). V shed 5 bases and J shed 4 bases, with 6 bases lying between them.